Listed below are T cell receptor beta chains from one sample, sequenced in a study of shared clonotypes between healthy human individuals. Profiled with immunoSEQ multiplex PCR; TCRdb holds only in-frame clones, not every one. The sample yields around 980,000 clones, around three quarters seen once. Material for sequencing was memory CD4+ T cells from PBMCs. The receptors originated from a young man in good health. Some clones in this sample may be carry-over from other donors' samples. Each CDR3 is given with its conserved first and last residue. D genes are given only for firm matches. Clone size is shown for a subset of rows, as once, few, many or a class of expanded clone.

clone size	D gene	V gene	J gene	CDR3 DNA	CDR3 protein
few	TRBD2	TRBV7-2	TRBJ2-5	TGTGCCAGCAGCCCTCGGGAGGGGGAGACCCAGTACTTC	CASSPREGETQYF
-	TRBD1	TRBV28	TRBJ2-7	TGTGCCAGCAGTCCACCTACGGACAGGGGGCGCGACGAGCAGTACTTC	CASSPPTDRGRDEQYF
-	-	TRBV6-5	TRBJ2-1	TGTGCCAGCAGTTCCCGCGCTCGAAATGAGCAGTTCTTC	CASSSRARNEQFF
-	TRBD2	TRBV7-9	TRBJ2-3	TGTGCCAGCAGCTTAGGGGTCCTAGCGGGAGTTTCGGATACGCAGTATTTT	CASSLGVLAGVSDTQYF
-	TRBD1	TRBV28	TRBJ1-3	TGTGCCAGCAGTTTAACAGGGGTATCAGGAAACACCATATATTTT	CASSLTGVSGNTIYF
-	TRBD1	TRBV5-1	TRBJ2-3	TGCGCCAGCAGTCCCGGGACAGAGACAGATACGCAGTATTTT	CASSPGTETDTQYF
-	-	TRBV6-6	TRBJ2-2	TGTGCCAGCAACCCAATCTCGGACACCGGGGAGCTGTTTTTT	CASNPISDTGELFF
once	-	TRBV28	TRBJ1-1	TGTGCCAGCAGCACATCAGGACAGTTAAACACTGAAGCTTTCTTT	CASSTSGQLNTEAFF
-	TRBD1	TRBV28	TRBJ1-2	TGTGCCAGCACTCAGGGACAGGGAGACCCCTACACCTTC	CASTQGQGDPYTF
many	-	TRBV28	TRBJ2-5	TGTGCCAGCGATATAAATATGGGGGAGACCCAGTACTTC	CASDINMGETQYF
-	TRBD1	TRBV18	TRBJ2-3	TGTGCCAGCTCACCGCTCGGGACAGGGATCACAGATACGCAGTATTTT	CASSPLGTGITDTQYF
-	-	TRBV19	TRBJ2-7	TGTGCCAGTAGTTGGACAGGAGGGGCCTACGAGCAGTACTTC	CASSWTGGAYEQYF
-	TRBD1	TRBV7-3	TRBJ2-3	TGTGCCAGCAGCTCGGGACAGTTAGATACGCAGTATTTT	CASSSGQLDTQYF
once	-	TRBV7-9	TRBJ2-2	TGTGCCAGCAGCCGGGACATTAGCACCGGGGAGCTGTTTTTT	CASSRDISTGELFF
-	-	TRBV18	TRBJ1-4	TGTGCCAGCTCACCGATGGGTGAAAAACTGTTTTTT	CASSPMGEKLFF
few	TRBD2	TRBV19	TRBJ2-1	TGTGCCAGTAGATCGGGGGGGACTAGCGGGTACAATGAGCAGTTCTTC	CASRSGGTSGYNEQFF
-	TRBD1	TRBV6-6	TRBJ2-1	TGTGCCAGCAGTTACTACAGGGGGCTGTCCGAGCAGTTCTTC	CASSYYRGLSEQFF
few	TRBD1	TRBV7-8	TRBJ1-1	TGTGCCAGCATCCAGGGAAGGGGGCAGGACACTGAAGCTTTCTTT	CASIQGRGQDTEAFF
-	-	TRBV4-2	TRBJ1-1	TGTGCCAGCAGCCAAGATAGGGGTTACACTGAAGCTTTCTTT	CASSQDRGYTEAFF
-	-	TRBV5-1	TRBJ2-7	TGCGCCAGCATCCCGGGTGCAGCCACCTACGAGCAGTACTTC	CASIPGAATYEQYF